One sample yielded the 18 T cell receptor beta chains listed below, sequenced in a study of blood T cell repertoires in COVID-19 (dated by TCRdb to the early 2020s). The library was built by means of the immunoSEQ multiplex PCR assay. TCRdb holds this immuneACCESS table with in-frame rearrangements only. Some clones are missing; in checked studies, unresolved V genes explain under half, and the rest has no known cause. Across this sample there are approximately 130,000 clones, with roughly 79% seen only once. Roughly 10% of the sample is taken by the ten largest. Specimen: peripheral blood. The receptor source for this set is a human donor in a cohort sampled during active COVID-19.

The chain employs TRBV27 and TRBJ1-4, with a possible D match to TRBD1 (6 bases). The CDR3 length is 14 residues. Trimming pared 8 bases from V and 3 bases from J, leaving 13 bases between. Germline V gene lookup returns CDR1 MNHEY and CDR2 SMNVEV (reference sequence). The CDR3: CASGQQGANEKLFF. Written as DNA, the CDR3 is TGTGCCAGCGGCCAACAGGGCGCTAATGAAAAACTGTTTTTT.

This chain links TRBV10-1 with TRBJ2-3; D call uncertain. This CDR3 comprises 14 residues. V lost 5 bases and J lost 1, with 10 bases in between. Germline lookup yields CDR1 WNHNN and CDR2 SYGVQD (reference sequence). The CDR3 nucleotides read TGCGCCAGCAGTCAGAGGAGAGGCACAGATACGCAGTATTTT. This gives the protein CASSQRRGTDTQYF.

Turning to this clone: The junction departs from the called germline gene at one end, perhaps through a read error. This sequence joins TRBV6-6 and TRBJ1-1; the D is unclear. The CDR3 is 13 amino acids. From germline, CDR1 is MNHNY and CDR2 SVGAGI (reference sequence). In nucleotides, the CDR3 is TGTGCCAGCAGTTACTTGGAGAACCCTGAGGCTTTCTTT. Amino acids: CASSYLENPEAFF.

This chain joins TRBV2 and TRBJ2-3; TRBD2 agrees at 14 bases. CDR3 length: 18 amino acids. In germline, CDR1 is SNHLY, CDR2 FYNNEI. V lost 4 bases, J lost 3 bases, and 9 bases stayed unmatched. DNA of the CDR3: TGTGCCAGCAGTGCCCGACTAGCGGGGGGGCGGAGTACAGATACGCAGTATTTT. This translates into CASSARLAGGRSTDTQYF.

The chain has TRBV5-6 and TRBJ1-6; D might be TRBD1 (6 bases). The V gene lost 5 bases and the J gene lost 0 bases, with 12 bases spanning the gap. Per the germline V gene, CDR1 is SGHDT and CDR2 is YYEEEE. The CDR3 runs to 16 residues. CDR3 sequence reads: CASRSTGNSYNSPLHF. CDR3 sequence (DNA): TGTGCCAGCAGATCGACAGGAAACTCCTATAATTCACCCCTCCACTTT. Complete variable domain (other parts from reference TRBV5-6 and TRBJ1-6): DAGVTQSPTHLIKTRGQQVTLRCSPKSGHDTVSWYQQALGQGPQFIFQYYEEEERQRGNFPDRFSGHQFPNYSSELNVNALLLGDSALYLCASRSTGNSYNSPLHFGNGTRLTVT.

The chain is built from TRBV6-4 and TRBJ2-1; tentatively, D is TRBD1 (6 bases). There are 14 residues in the CDR3. Trimming pared 1 base from V and 5 bases from J, leaving 9 bases between. Germline CDR1 MRHNA, CDR2 SNTAGT. CDR3 sequence (DNA): TGTGCCAGCAGTGACTGGGACAAAAACAATGAGCAGTTCTTC. It is translated as CASSDWDKNNEQFF.

The chain recombines TRBV6-5 with TRBJ2-7, with TRBD2 as a possible D gene (7 bases). Germline CDR1 MNHEY, CDR2 SVGAGI. V lost 2 bases to trimming and J lost 6 bases, with 17 bases between them. The CDR3 extends over 15 amino acids. The CDR3 DNA reads as TGTGCCAGCAGTTACGCCCACGGGGGGCAAGGCGAGCAGTACTTC. Amino acid sequence: CASSYAHGGQGEQYF.

The chain couples TRBV5-4 to TRBJ1-2; 8 nucleotides align to TRBD1. Germline V gives CDR1 SGHNT, CDR2 YYREEE (reference sequence). V trimming: 0 bases; J trimming: 6 bases; junction bases outside the gene matches: 4. The CDR3 totals 14 residues. The CDR3 DNA is TGTGCCAGCAGCTTGGCGGTGGACAGGGATGGCTACACCTTC. Protein: CASSLAVDRDGYTF. The full variable domain, completed using reference TRBV5-4 and TRBJ1-2, is ETGVTQSPTHLIKTRGQQVTLRCSSQSGHNTVSWYQQALGQGPQFIFQYYREEENGRGNFPPRFSGLQFPNYSSELNVNALELDDSALYLCASSLAVDRDGYTFGSGTRLTVV.

The rearrangement links TRBV28 to TRBJ1-6; TRBD1 is a possible D gene (5 bases). The CDR3 extends over 17 amino acids. Germline V gene data show CDR1 as MDHEN and CDR2 as SYDVKM. Trimming removed 4 bases at V and 4 bases at J, with 17 bases between. The CDR3 sequence is CASSSLGLSRYNSPLHF. CDR3 in DNA: TGTGCCAGCAGTTCCCTGGGACTGAGTCGGTATAATTCACCCCTCCACTTT.

The chain carries TRBV30 and TRBJ1-3; the D gene is possibly TRBD1 (6 bases). With 5 bases removed from V and 3 bases from J, the gap between germline ends came to 8 bases. This CDR3 has 12 amino acids. Germline CDR1 GTSNPN, CDR2 SVGIG (reference sequence). CDR3 in amino acids: CAWAGDGNTIYF. CDR3 DNA: TGTGCCTGGGCAGGGGATGGAAACACCATATATTTT.

In its sample, this clone was seen once. The chain links TRBV3-1 (or the pseudogene TRBV3-2) to TRBJ1-1; the D is unclear. V shed 7 bases and J shed 7 bases, with 22 bases lying between them. Per the germline V gene, CDR1 is LGHDT and CDR2 is YNNKEL (reference sequence). CDR3 size: 15 residues. This CDR3 reads CASTRKGHSRDEAFF. CDR3 in DNA: TGTGCCAGCACCCGGAAGGGCCATTCTCGGGATGAAGCTTTCTTT.

The V and J genes are TRBV27 and TRBJ2-7; TRBD1 matches 9 bases. With 3 bases clipped from V and 3 bases from J, the junction kept 6 bases outside the gene matches. CDR1 and CDR2 (germline): MNHEY, SMNVEV (reference sequence). This CDR3 has 15 residues. The CDR3 sequence: CASSFLDRGFYEQYF. The CDR3 nucleotides read TGTGCCAGCAGTTTTTTGGACAGGGGCTTCTACGAGCAGTACTTC.

The chain carries TRBV7-2 and TRBJ2-7; D unclear. Germline CDR1 and CDR2: SGHTA and FQGNSA. Trimming cost V 2 bases and J 4 bases, with 9 bases left between them. The CDR3 spans 13 residues. CDR3 sequence: CASSLSRSYEQYF. In nucleotides, the CDR3 is TGTGCCAGCAGCTTAAGTCGCAGTTACGAGCAGTACTTC.

This clone was detected only once. The chain links TRBV19 to TRBJ2-7, with TRBD2 identical over 7 bases. The CDR3 extends over 14 amino acids. V lost 7 bases to trimming and J lost 7 bases; unmatched junction nucleotides: 13. The V gene's germline CDR1 is LNHDA and CDR2 SQIVND (reference sequence). CDR3 coding DNA: TGTGCCAGTACCCGCGGCAGGGACTACGGAGAGCAGTACTTC. This encodes CASTRGRDYGEQYF.

This clone was observed once. The V gene is TRBV7-3, the J gene TRBJ2-3, with D maybe TRBD1 (5 bases). The CDR3 totals 13 residues. V lost 6 bases and J 5 bases, leaving 12 bases between the germline ends. Germline V gives CDR1 SGHTA, CDR2 FQGTGA. The CDR3 sequence: CASSIQGGDTQYF. CDR3 in DNA: TGTGCCAGCAGTATTCAGGGTGGAGATACGCAGTATTTT.

This clone was observed a few times. This rearrangement joins TRBV9 to TRBJ2-7; D is ambiguous. Germline V lookup: CDR1 SGDLS, CDR2 YYNGEE. CDR3 length equals 13 residues. With 4 bases removed from V and 0 bases from J, the gap between germline ends came to 8 bases. This CDR3 reads CASSPTPSYEQYF. For the CDR3, the DNA is TGTGCCAGCAGCCCGACACCCTCCTACGAGCAGTACTTC. Looking up the rest from reference TRBV9 and TRBJ2-7 gives the full variable domain: DSGVTQTPKHLITATGQRVTLRCSPRSGDLSVYWYQQSLDQGLQFLIQYYNGEERAKGNILERFSAQQFPDLHSELNLSSLELGDSALYFCASSPTPSYEQYFGPGTRLTVT.

The chain links TRBV28 to TRBJ2-5, with 11 bases identical to TRBD2. This CDR3 spans 15 amino acids. In germline, CDR1 is MDHEN, CDR2 SYDVKM. Trimming removed 5 bases from V and 1 base from J; junction bases left unmatched: 3. CDR3 loop: CASSPSGGLQETQYF. The CDR3 nucleotides read TGTGCCAGCAGTCCTAGCGGGGGGCTCCAAGAGACCCAGTACTTC.

The gene calls are TRBV29-1 and TRBJ1-2; D ambiguous. Trimming removed 4 bases at V and 4 bases at J, with 7 bases between. Germline V gene data show CDR1 as SQVTM and CDR2 as ANQGSEA. The CDR3 consists of 11 residues. The DNA of the CDR3 is TGCAGCGTTGGGAGGGCCTATGGCTACACCTTC. It yields the protein CSVGRAYGYTF. The whole variable domain, filled in from reference TRBV29-1 and TRBJ1-2, reads SAVISQKPSRDICQRGTSLTIQCQVDSQVTMMFWYRQQPGQSLTLIATANQGSEATYESGFVIDKFPISRPNLTFSTLTVSNMSPEDSSIYLCSVGRAYGYTFGSGTRLTVV.